A selection of T cell receptor beta chains follows, all from one sample in a study of T-cell memory formation after mild COVID-19. From the 5' RACE reads, TCRdb called clonotypes with MiXCR, one entry per CDR3 protein. The sample includes under 650,000 distinct CDR3 sequences, roughly 18% seen only once; the top ten take more than 10%. Sequenced: PBMCs or a T cell subset sorted from them (not recorded which). All receptors derive from an adult woman who had mild COVID-19 (a few samples of this study predate the infection). Cell type and time point are not known. Both conserved end residues are part of each CDR3. Fields, in order: clone size, V gene, J gene, CDR3 protein. Where a row states a size, it is once, few, many or the class of an expanded clone; other rows omit it.

>NA|TRBV7-2|TRBJ2-5
CASSSPGHQYF
>NA|TRBV2|TRBJ1-5
CASRHGQGSNQPQHF
>NA|TRBV11-2|TRBJ1-2
CASSPGGTGGHTF
>NA|TRBV4-1|TRBJ1-2
CASSQDSEPYGYTF
>few|TRBV6-5|TRBJ2-3
CASIDSAGPPHTQYF
>many|TRBV29-1|TRBJ2-1
CSAGTPLYINEQFF
>NA|TRBV5-1|TRBJ2-5
CASSPPGGIQETQYF
>NA|TRBV30|TRBJ1-5
CAWSVFGGPSQPQHF
>NA|TRBV7-9|TRBJ1-4
CASSLAVGASQNEKLFF
>NA|TRBV15|TRBJ1-5
CATSRDTGASQPQHF
>NA|TRBV7-3|TRBJ2-5
CASSLVPPHTAGGPLSETQYF
>many|TRBV7-3|TRBJ2-2
CASSSGTGNTGELFF
>NA|TRBV14|TRBJ1-6
CASSQDLGLRNSPLHF
>NA|TRBV3-1|TRBJ1-4
CASSRGGLMGKLFF
>many|TRBV9|TRBJ2-3
CASSAGLAGGTDTQYF
>NA|TRBV5-1|TRBJ2-5
CASRSGAPRETQYF
>many|TRBV20-1|TRBJ2-2
CSARKGSRQTGELFF
>few|TRBV15|TRBJ1-5
CATSNRVNQPQHF
>NA|TRBV24-1|TRBJ1-5
CATSDETRDRGIYSNQPQHF
>few|TRBV5-4|TRBJ1-2
CASSLGLTGGQYGYTF
>NA|TRBV12-3/TRBV12-4|TRBJ2-7
CASRTGHGHEQYF
>NA|TRBV7-2|TRBJ1-6
CASRGSTLALHF
>few|TRBV12-3/TRBV12-4|TRBJ2-5
CASSPGTGGGETQYF
>NA|TRBV6-5|TRBJ2-5
CASRTSGAPHTQYF
>NA|TRBV12-3/TRBV12-4|TRBJ1-1
CASRQTGPNTEAFF
>few|TRBV6-5|TRBJ2-1
CASGPYNEQFF
>NA|TRBV7-9|TRBJ2-4
CASSLLVGNIQYF
>NA|TRBV25-1|TRBJ1-1
CASRGGQGKKYTEAFF
>NA|TRBV19|TRBJ1-2
CASTVQHTNYGYTF
>NA|TRBV18|TRBJ2-1
CASSPQRVYNEQFF
>few|TRBV6-5|TRBJ2-1
CASSYSGGLAGVDEQFF
>many|TRBV7-2|TRBJ2-7
CASSLAGVSEQYF
>NA|TRBV6-1|TRBJ2-1
CASSVKIGTGVREQFF
>few|TRBV4-1|TRBJ2-7
CASSQDRDRAYEQYF
>NA|TRBV7-2|TRBJ2-3
CASTQVGGDTQYF